This T cell receptor (beta chain) appears in the sequencing data of a study of blood T cell repertoires in COVID-19. Overall study: T cells, B-cell-depleted T cells, or PBMCs supplied cDNA or gDNA.

Original data processing: Reference gene primer amplification gave estimated nucleated cell counts. Profiled with immunoSEQ multiplex PCR; TCRdb holds only in-frame clones, not every one. Clonal size and the V and J genes are those of that table, whereas D and trimming came from the DNA. Among 250,000 to 350,000 clones listed, 87% were seen once. The CDR3 has 14 amino acids. Germline CDR1 GTSNPN, CDR2 SVGIG (reference sequence). Germline trimming cut 2 bases from V and 6 bases from J; bases unmatched to any gene: 4. The receptor comes from a woman aged 45-65 years who had recovered from COVID-19. The J gene is TRBJ1-6, the V gene TRBV30; 7 bases align to TRBD1. The sequencing sample was made of peripheral blood. Here the CDR3 DNA reads TGTGCCTGGAGTAATCACAGGGGTAATTCACCCCTCCACTTT. It is translated as CAWSNHRGNSPLHF.